These 27 T cell receptor beta chains were sequenced from one sample in a study of CD8+CD57+ T cells in acquired aplastic anemia. The template for TCR beta VDJ and CDR3 sequence profiling was genomic DNA. TCRdb fed the reads into MiXCR, producing one record per CDR3 protein. Here the sample spans 100,000 to 130,000 distinct CDR3 sequences, around 53% being singletons. The sample comprised sorted CD4+, CD8+, or CD8+CD57+ T cells (not recorded which) from PBMCs. All receptors come from a human donor in good health, serving as a control.

This clonotype came up many times. This chain joins TRBV7-8 and TRBJ1-2; TRBD1 might be the D (5 bases). CDR3 length: 14 amino acids. The germline V and J ends were trimmed by 6 bases and 4 bases, with 15 bases remaining between them. CDR1 is SGHVS, CDR2 FQNEAQ, per germline. CDR3: CASSSVGASYGYTF. The DNA for the CDR3 is TGTGCCAGCAGTTCCGTCGGGGCCAGCTATGGCTACACCTTC. The entire variable domain, with the rest obtained from reference TRBV7-8 and TRBJ1-2, is as follows: GAGVSQSPRYKVAKRGQDVALRCDPISGHVSLFWYQQALGQGPEFLTYFQNEAQLDKSGLPSDRFFAERPEGSVSTLKIQRTQQEDSAVYLCASSSVGASYGYTFGSGTRLTVV.

The rearrangement uses TRBV2 and TRBJ2-2; 8 nucleotides line up with TRBD1. J was trimmed by 5 bases and V by 4 bases; bases with no gene match: 3. CDR1 is SNHLY, CDR2 FYNNEI, per germline. The CDR3 totals 14 residues. CDR3: CASSARQGTGELFF. The CDR3 nucleotides read TGTGCCAGCAGTGCCCGACAGGGGACCGGGGAGCTGTTTTTT.

Only a few counts were recorded for this clonotype. The J gene is TRBJ1-6, the V gene TRBV5-1; 7 nucleotides align to TRBD1. Trimming removed 7 bases from V and 7 bases from J; junction bases left unmatched: 5. The CDR3 consists of 13 residues. Germline V gene data show CDR1 as SGHRS and CDR2 as YFSETQ. The CDR3, as DNA: TGCGCCAGCTTCGGGACAGAAAATTCACCCCTCCACTTT. As protein: CASFGTENSPLHF.

As concerns this clonotype: Given a much more abundant clone one base away, this may be a read error. This chain connects TRBV25-1 to TRBJ2-7; D is uncertain. The germline gives CDR1 MGHDK, CDR2 SYGVNS. This CDR3 spans 15 amino acids. The DNA of the CDR3 is TGTGCCAGCAGTGAAGTTTCACCGACCCCCTACGGGCAGTACTTC. It codes for CASSEVSPTPYGQYF.

The rearrangement uses TRBV2 and TRBJ1-3; 9 nucleotides line up with TRBD1. Germline V CDR1 and CDR2: SNHLY, FYNNEI. CDR3 length: 14 residues. V lost 6 bases and J lost 0; bases outside the gene matches: 0. CDR3 nucleotide sequence: TGTGCCAGCAGGGACAGGGGCTCTGGAAACACCATATATTTT. Protein sequence: CASRDRGSGNTIYF.

This clonotype was picked up one time. The chain has TRBV30 and TRBJ1-3; no definite D call. Germline V gene data show CDR1 as GTSNPN and CDR2 as SVGIG (reference sequence). V dropped 2 bases and J dropped 0 bases, with 8 bases sitting between them. The CDR3 is 14 amino acids. Written as DNA, the CDR3 is TGTGCCTGGAGTCAGAAGAGCTCTGGAAACACCATATATTTT. Residues: CAWSQKSSGNTIYF.

This clonotype was counted at least ten times. The J gene is TRBJ2-5, the V gene TRBV6-9, with TRBD1 matching over 7 bases. Germline V CDR1 and CDR2: MNHGY, SVAAGI. V shed 0 bases and J 2 bases; nucleotides not matched to a gene: 0. The CDR3 contains 14 residues. The CDR3 DNA is TGTGCCAGCAGTTATTCGGGACAGCAAGAGACCCAGTACTTC. Protein product: CASSYSGQQETQYF.

This clonotype was counted ten times or more. The chain recombines TRBV4-3 with TRBJ2-5, with TRBD2 matching 9 bases. V trimming: 0 bases; J trimming: 4 bases; junction bases outside the gene matches: 12. This CDR3 is 18 amino acids long. Germline values: CDR1 LGHNA, CDR2 YSLEER. CDR3 sequence reads: CASSQDLGGGASRETQYF. Written as DNA, the CDR3 is TGCGCCAGCAGCCAAGATCTTGGCGGGGGGGCGAGTAGAGAGACCCAGTACTTC.

CDR3: CASSPGQDEQYF. Written as DNA, the CDR3 is TGTGCCAGCAGTCCGGGACAGGACGAGCAGTACTTC. The chain uses TRBV5-6 and TRBJ2-7, with TRBD1 matching over 8 bases. V was pared by 5 bases and J by 5 bases, with 3 bases of the junction left unmatched. The V gene's germline CDR1 is SGHDT and CDR2 YYEEEE. The CDR3 loop spans 12 amino acids.

The chain links TRBV10-3 to TRBJ2-7; 10 bases fit TRBD1. V lost 5 bases to trimming and J lost 1 base; unmatched junction nucleotides: 8. This CDR3 comprises 16 residues. From germline, CDR1 is ENHRY and CDR2 SYGVKD. In DNA form, the CDR3 reads TGTGCCATCAGTCCGAGGGACAGGGGTATATCCTACGAGCAGTACTTC. Translation: CAISPRDRGISYEQYF.

This clonotype was seen more than once but under ten times. The V gene is TRBV12-3 or TRBV12-4, the J gene TRBJ2-3; the match to TRBD2 covers 9 bases. The CDR3 runs to 15 residues. V was clipped by 3 bases and J by 3 bases; unmatched bases: 4. CDR3 nucleotides: TGTGCCAGCAGTTTTGCGGGGGGGTCAACAGATACGCAGTATTTT. Protein: CASSFAGGSTDTQYF.

V and J are TRBV15 and TRBJ2-7; D ambiguous. The germline V and J ends were trimmed by 3 bases and 6 bases, with 9 bases remaining between them. There are 12 residues in the CDR3. Germline V gene sequence: CDR1 LNHNV, CDR2 YYDKDF (reference sequence). The CDR3 region is CATSRVTGEQYF. DNA of the CDR3: TGTGCCACCAGCAGGGTAACCGGCGAGCAGTACTTC.

This clonotype has at least ten counts. CDR3 nucleotide sequence: TGTGCCAGCAGTGGACTAGCGGGGTCACAAGAGACCCAGTACTTC. This sequence encodes CASSGLAGSQETQYF. The chain recombines TRBV2 with TRBJ2-5, with 11 bases lining up with TRBD2. V dropped 4 bases and J dropped 2; count of bases not matched to a gene: 3. The CDR3 is 15 residues long. Germline CDR1 reads SNHLY; CDR2 reads FYNNEI. The complete variable domain, with remaining parts taken from reference TRBV2 and TRBJ2-5, reads EPEVTQTPSHQVTQMGQEVILRCVPISNHLYFYWYRQILGQKVEFLVSFYNNEISEKSEIFDDQFSVERPDGSNFTLKIRSTKLEDSAMYFCASSGLAGSQETQYFGPGTRLLVL.

This clonotype was seen at least ten times. The chain joins TRBV20-1 to TRBJ1-5; D is possibly TRBD1 (5 bases). Per germline, CDR1 DFQATT and CDR2 SNEGSKA (reference sequence). This CDR3 region has 13 residues. V lost 3 bases to trimming and J lost 7 bases, with 13 bases between them. This CDR3 reads CSARGGKGQPQHF. The DNA for the CDR3 is TGCAGTGCTAGGGGGGGAAAAGGGCAGCCCCAGCATTTT.

V gene TRBV29-1 combines with J gene TRBJ1-2, with D possibly TRBD1 on 6 matching bases. Trimming stripped 7 bases from V and 12 bases from J, with 21 bases between. Germline V gene sequence: CDR1 SQVTM, CDR2 ANQGSEA. The CDR3 totals 12 residues. Here the CDR3 DNA reads TGCAGCGCTCGGACAGAGGGCCCGGCCGACACCTTC. Its translation: CSARTEGPADTF.

The chain has TRBV9 and TRBJ2-1; the D gene is possibly TRBD2 (5 bases). The V and J ends lost 3 bases and 2 bases respectively, with 12 bases between them. The CDR3 runs to 15 residues. Germline loops: CDR1 SGDLS, CDR2 YYNGEE. CDR3 protein: CASSATQRTYNEQFF. CDR3 sequence (DNA): TGTGCCAGCAGCGCCACCCAGCGGACCTACAATGAGCAGTTCTTC.

Details on this clonotype: One base away lies a much larger clone, so this may be a sequencing read error. V gene TRBV27 combines with J gene TRBJ1-2, with 11 bases identical to TRBD1. The CDR3 has 17 residues. Germline trimming cut 8 bases from V and 4 bases from J; bases unmatched to any gene: 15. From germline, CDR1 is MNHEY and CDR2 SMNVEV (reference sequence). CDR3 nucleotides: TGTGCCAGCGGGGCGAAGGACAGGGGGCTACAAAGCTATGGCTACACCTTC. Encoded protein: CASGAKDRGLQSYGYTF.

This chain links TRBV9 with TRBJ1-1; TRBD1 aligns across 9 bases. This CDR3 has 15 residues. Germline CDR1 is SGDLS and CDR2 is YYNGEE. With V trimmed by 3 bases and J by 1 base, 4 bases remained unmatched. The CDR3 spells CASSAGTGSNTEAFF. CDR3 DNA sequence: TGTGCCAGCAGCGCAGGGACAGGGTCGAACACTGAAGCTTTCTTT.

The chain joins TRBV5-4 to TRBJ2-1; TRBD1 agrees at 9 bases. The CDR3 contains 18 residues. The ends lost 4 bases at V and 0 bases at J; junction bases unmatched: 11. The germline gives CDR1 SGHNT, CDR2 YYREEE (reference sequence). The CDR3 coding sequence is TGTGCCAGCAGCCCCATAGGAGGACAGGGGAGCTCCTACAATGAGCAGTTCTTC. Translated: CASSPIGGQGSSYNEQFF.

V and J are TRBV25-1 and TRBJ1-5; TRBD1 agrees at 10 bases. V shed 0 bases, J shed 0 bases, and the junction held 8 bases outside the gene matches. Germline V gene data show CDR1 as MGHDK and CDR2 as SYGVNS. The CDR3 length is 19 residues. In DNA form, the CDR3 reads TGTGCCAGCAGTGAATATATGGACAGGGGGAGGAATAGCAATCAGCCCCAGCATTTT. Protein: CASSEYMDRGRNSNQPQHF.

As concerns this clonotype: A read error is possible here, since a much larger clone lies one base away. The V call is TRBV6-4, the J call TRBJ2-3; D gene unclear. The germline V gene has CDR1 MRHNA and CDR2 SNTAGT. CDR3 length equals 13 residues. CDR3 residues: CASGDSDTDTQYF. CDR3 bases: TGTGCCAGCGGTGACTCAGACACAGATACGCAGTATTTT.

This clonotype was seen more than once but under ten times. V usage is TRBV9 and J usage is TRBJ2-7, with 16 bases that match TRBD2. The CDR3 has 17 amino acids. Germline CDR1 and CDR2: SGDLS and YYNGEE. After removal of 3 bases from V and 5 bases from J, the junction contained 8 bases not matched to a gene. In DNA, the CDR3 is TGTGCCAGCAGCGACGGGACTAGCGGGGGGGCCAGAAACGAGCAGTACTTC. As protein: CASSDGTSGGARNEQYF.

The chain employs TRBV24-1 and TRBJ2-1; TRBD1 aligns across 9 bases. V dropped 4 bases and J dropped 2; count of bases not matched to a gene: 5. This CDR3 spans 16 amino acids. Looked up from germline, CDR1 is KGHDR and CDR2 is SFDVKD. This CDR3 is CATSEGRTGAYNEQFF. CDR3 DNA: TGTGCCACCAGTGAGGGAAGGACAGGGGCCTACAATGAGCAGTTCTTC.

In its sample, this clonotype was seen many times. The rearrangement links TRBV13 to TRBJ2-1, with 9 bases fitting TRBD1. Germline CDR1 PRHDT, CDR2 FYEKMQ (reference sequence). J was trimmed by 6 bases and V by 5 bases; bases with no gene match: 11. This CDR3 has 16 residues. The CDR3 sequence: CASSPTGQGLRNEQFF. Here the CDR3 DNA reads TGTGCCAGCAGCCCCACGGGACAGGGTCTACGCAATGAGCAGTTCTTC.

The V gene is TRBV5-1, the J gene TRBJ1-1; D gene ambiguous. Germline V lookup: CDR1 SGHRS, CDR2 YFSETQ. With 3 bases removed from V and 0 bases from J, the gap between germline ends came to 9 bases. There are 14 residues in the CDR3. The CDR3 spells CASSWNTMNTEAFF. The CDR3 DNA reads TGCGCCAGCAGCTGGAACACGATGAACACTGAAGCTTTCTTT.

The chain links TRBV30 to TRBJ1-1; 7 bases are a match to TRBD1. Unmatched junction bases numbered 11, after V lost 5 bases and J lost 5 bases. CDR1 is GTSNPN, CDR2 SVGIG, per germline (reference sequence). The CDR3 runs to 14 residues. The CDR3 region is CAWGSDREGTEAFF. The CDR3 DNA follows: TGTGCCTGGGGTTCCGACAGGGAAGGGACTGAAGCTTTCTTT.

The chain joins TRBV29-1 to TRBJ2-6; 9 nucleotides line up with TRBD1. V lost 4 bases and J lost 4; bases outside the gene matches: 2. Germline V gives CDR1 SQVTM, CDR2 ANQGSEA. The CDR3 is 14 residues long. In DNA form, the CDR3 reads TGCAGCGTTGGACAGGGGGACGGGGCCAACGTCCTGACTTTC. Protein product: CSVGQGDGANVLTF.